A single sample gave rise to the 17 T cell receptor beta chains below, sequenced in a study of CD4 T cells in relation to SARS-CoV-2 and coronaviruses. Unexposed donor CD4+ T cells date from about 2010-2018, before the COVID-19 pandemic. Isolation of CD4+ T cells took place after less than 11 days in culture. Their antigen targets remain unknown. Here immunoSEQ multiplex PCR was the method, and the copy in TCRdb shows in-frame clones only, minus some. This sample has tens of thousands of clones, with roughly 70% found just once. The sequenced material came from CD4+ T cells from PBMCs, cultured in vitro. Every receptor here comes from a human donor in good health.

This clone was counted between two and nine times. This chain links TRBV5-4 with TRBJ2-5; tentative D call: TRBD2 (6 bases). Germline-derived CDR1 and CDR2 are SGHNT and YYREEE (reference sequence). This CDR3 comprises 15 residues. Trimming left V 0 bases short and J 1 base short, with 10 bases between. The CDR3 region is CASSLGGGTQETQYF. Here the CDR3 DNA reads TGTGCCAGCAGCTTGGGTGGGGGGACCCAAGAGACCCAGTACTTC.

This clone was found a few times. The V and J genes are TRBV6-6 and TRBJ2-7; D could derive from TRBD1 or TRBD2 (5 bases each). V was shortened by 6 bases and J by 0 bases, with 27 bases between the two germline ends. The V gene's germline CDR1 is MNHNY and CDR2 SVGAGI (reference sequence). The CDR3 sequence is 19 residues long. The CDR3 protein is CASSYESVAGSADSYEQYF. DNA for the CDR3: TGTGCCAGCAGCTATGAGTCCGTCGCAGGGAGTGCCGACTCCTACGAGCAGTACTTC.

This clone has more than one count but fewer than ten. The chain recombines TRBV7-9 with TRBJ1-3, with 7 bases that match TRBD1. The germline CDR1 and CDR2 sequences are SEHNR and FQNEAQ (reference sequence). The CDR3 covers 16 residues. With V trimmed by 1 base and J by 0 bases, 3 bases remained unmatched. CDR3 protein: CASSLDAGGSGNTIYF. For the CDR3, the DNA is TGTGCCAGCAGCTTAGATGCAGGGGGCTCTGGAAACACCATATATTTT.

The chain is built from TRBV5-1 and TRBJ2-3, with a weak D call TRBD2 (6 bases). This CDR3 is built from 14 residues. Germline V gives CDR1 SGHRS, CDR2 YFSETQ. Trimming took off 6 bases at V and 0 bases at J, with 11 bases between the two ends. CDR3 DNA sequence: TGCGCCAGCACCCCCGGGACTAGCACAGATACGCAGTATTTT. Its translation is CASTPGTSTDTQYF.

Here the CDR3 reads CASSPRTGGLETQYF. The CDR3 DNA reads TGTGCCAGCAGCCCGCGGACAGGGGGCCTGGAGACCCAGTACTTC. This chain uses TRBV11-3 with TRBJ2-5; TRBD1 matches 11 bases. With V trimmed by 5 bases and J by 5 bases, 7 bases remained unmatched. Germline CDR1 reads SGHNT; CDR2 reads YENEEA. CDR3 length: 15 residues.

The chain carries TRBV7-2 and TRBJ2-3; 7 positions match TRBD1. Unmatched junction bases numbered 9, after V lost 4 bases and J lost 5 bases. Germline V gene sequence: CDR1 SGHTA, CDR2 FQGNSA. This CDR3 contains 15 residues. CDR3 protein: CASSSQRGLVDTQYF. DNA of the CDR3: TGTGCCAGCAGCTCACAGAGGGGGCTAGTAGATACGCAGTATTTT. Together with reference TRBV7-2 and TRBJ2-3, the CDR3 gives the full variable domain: GAGVSQSPSNKVTEKGKDVELRCDPISGHTALYWYRQSLGQGLEFLIYFQGNSAPDKSGLPSDRFSAERTGGSVSTLTIQRTQQEDSAVYLCASSSQRGLVDTQYFGPGTRLTVL.

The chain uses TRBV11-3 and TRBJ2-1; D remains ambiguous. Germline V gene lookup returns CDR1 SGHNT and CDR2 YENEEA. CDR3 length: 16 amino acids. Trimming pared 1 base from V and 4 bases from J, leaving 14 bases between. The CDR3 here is CASSLGRTVGYNEQFF. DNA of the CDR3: TGTGCCAGCAGCTTAGGTCGGACGGTCGGATACAATGAGCAGTTCTTC.

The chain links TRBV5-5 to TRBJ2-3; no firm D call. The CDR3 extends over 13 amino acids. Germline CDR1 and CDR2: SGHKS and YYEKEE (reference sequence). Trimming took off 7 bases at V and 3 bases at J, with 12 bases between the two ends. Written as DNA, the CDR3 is TGTGCCAGCGCTAGTCCGGCTACAGATACGCAGTATTTT. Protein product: CASASPATDTQYF.

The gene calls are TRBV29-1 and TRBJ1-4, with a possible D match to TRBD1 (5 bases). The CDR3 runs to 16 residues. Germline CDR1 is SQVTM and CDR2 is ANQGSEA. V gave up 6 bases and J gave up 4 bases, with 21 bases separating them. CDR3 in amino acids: CSVLGAVGLGNEKLFF. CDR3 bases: TGCAGCGTCCTAGGGGCGGTAGGGCTAGGTAATGAAAAACTGTTTTTT.

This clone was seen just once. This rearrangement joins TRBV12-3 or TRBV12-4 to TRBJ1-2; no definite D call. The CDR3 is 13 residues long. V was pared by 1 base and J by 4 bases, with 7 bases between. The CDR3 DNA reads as TGTGCCAGCAGTTTAGGGGGTTTCTATGGCTACACCTTC. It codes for CASSLGGFYGYTF.

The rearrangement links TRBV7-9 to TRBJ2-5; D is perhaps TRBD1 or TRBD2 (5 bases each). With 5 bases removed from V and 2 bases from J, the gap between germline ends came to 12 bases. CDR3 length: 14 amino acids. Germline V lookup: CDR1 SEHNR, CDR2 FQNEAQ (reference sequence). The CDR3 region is CASSPRDGQETQYF. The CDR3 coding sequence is TGTGCCAGCAGCCCAAGGGACGGGCAAGAGACCCAGTACTTC.

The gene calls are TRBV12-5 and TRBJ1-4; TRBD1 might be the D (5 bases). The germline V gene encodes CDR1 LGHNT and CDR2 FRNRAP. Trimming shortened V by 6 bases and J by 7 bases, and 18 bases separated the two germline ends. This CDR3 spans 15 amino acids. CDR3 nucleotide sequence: TGTGCTAGTGGAAACTCGGACACCTACTCTGAAAAACTGTTTTTT. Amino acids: CASGNSDTYSEKLFF.

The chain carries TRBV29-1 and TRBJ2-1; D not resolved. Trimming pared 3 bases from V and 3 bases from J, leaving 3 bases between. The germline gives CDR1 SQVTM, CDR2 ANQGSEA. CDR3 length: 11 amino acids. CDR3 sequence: CSVDNYNEQFF. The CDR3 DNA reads TGCAGCGTTGACAACTACAATGAGCAGTTCTTC.

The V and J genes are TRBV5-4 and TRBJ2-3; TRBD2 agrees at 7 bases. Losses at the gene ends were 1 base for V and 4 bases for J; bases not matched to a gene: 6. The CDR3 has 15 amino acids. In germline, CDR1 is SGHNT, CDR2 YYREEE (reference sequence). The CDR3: CASSLKKGRADTQYF. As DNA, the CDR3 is TGTGCCAGCAGCTTGAAGAAGGGGAGGGCAGATACGCAGTATTTT.

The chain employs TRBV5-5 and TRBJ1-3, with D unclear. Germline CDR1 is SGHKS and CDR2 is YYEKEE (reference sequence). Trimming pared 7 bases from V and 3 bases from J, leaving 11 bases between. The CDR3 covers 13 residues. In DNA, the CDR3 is TGTGCCAGCGAGGGAGGTTTTGGAAACACCATATATTTT. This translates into CASEGGFGNTIYF.

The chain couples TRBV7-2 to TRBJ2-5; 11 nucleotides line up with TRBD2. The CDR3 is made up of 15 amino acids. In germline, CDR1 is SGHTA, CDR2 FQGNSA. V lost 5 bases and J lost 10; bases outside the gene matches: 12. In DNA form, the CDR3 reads TGTGCCAGCAGCCCCCCACTTCTAGCGGGGGGCCGCCAGTACTTC. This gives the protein CASSPPLLAGGRQYF. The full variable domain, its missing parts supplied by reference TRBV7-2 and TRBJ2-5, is GAGVSQSPSNKVTEKGKDVELRCDPISGHTALYWYRQSLGQGLEFLIYFQGNSAPDKSGLPSDRFSAERTGGSVSTLTIQRTQQEDSAVYLCASSPPLLAGGRQYFGPGTRLLVL.

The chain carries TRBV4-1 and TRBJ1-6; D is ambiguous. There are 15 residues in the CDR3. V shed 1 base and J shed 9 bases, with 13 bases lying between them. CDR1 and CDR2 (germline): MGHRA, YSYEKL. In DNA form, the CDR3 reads TGCGCCAGCAGCCAAGTTAACAATATGGGTTCACCCCTCCACTTT. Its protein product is CASSQVNNMGSPLHF.